This record looks at one TCR beta chain sequence and its context. Germline V lookup: CDR1 SEHNR, CDR2 FQNEAQ (reference sequence). With 5 bases removed from V and 6 bases from J, the gap between germline ends came to 13 bases. This CDR3 spans 13 amino acids. The protocol was immunoSEQ multiplex PCR, while the TCRdb copy is restricted to in-frame clones and leaves out a portion. The sample comprises about 270,000 clones, about 85% of which are singletons, and 10% to 15% rests with the top ten. The data were taken from a study of blood T cell repertoires in COVID-19. Background on the study: The samples span acute and convalescent COVID-19 from the United States, Italy and Spain.

The TCR originated in a human donor in a cohort sampled during active COVID-19. The V gene is TRBV7-9, the J gene TRBJ1-2, with D possibly TRBD1 on 5 matching bases. The sequenced sample was peripheral blood. Here the CDR3 reads CASSLGGDDGYTF. Here the CDR3 DNA reads TGTGCCAGCAGCCTCGGGGGGGACGATGGCTACACCTTC.